The 5 T cell receptor beta chains listed next were all sequenced from one sample in a study of blood T cell repertoires in COVID-19. TCRdb's copy holds only in-frame clones and misses some; the assay was immunoSEQ multiplex PCR. Of about 330,000 clones listed, about 90% were seen once; the top ten hold 5% to 6%. The specimen sequenced was PBMCs or T cells enriched from blood (not recorded which). Source of these receptors: a man aged 30-40 years who had recovered from COVID-19.

The chain combines TRBV5-1 with TRBJ2-3; maybe TRBD1 (7 bases). V was shortened by 4 bases and J by 2 bases, with 17 bases between the two germline ends. The CDR3 spans 16 residues. Germline V gives CDR1 SGHRS, CDR2 YFSETQ. CDR3 in amino acids: CASSPRRDRDTDTQYF. CDR3 sequence (DNA): TGCGCCAGCAGCCCTCGGCGGGACAGAGACACAGATACGCAGTATTTT.

CDR3 sequence: CASSPEGTYRAFF. In nucleotides, the CDR3 is TGTGCCAGCAGCCCGGAGGGCACTTATAGGGCTTTCTTT. This chain connects TRBV5-4 to TRBJ1-1; D gene uncertain. The CDR3 spans 13 residues. Trimming removed 4 bases from V and 11 bases from J, with 18 bases in between. The germline gives CDR1 SGHNT, CDR2 YYREEE (reference sequence).

The chain employs TRBV7-9 and TRBJ2-5; 9 bases line up with TRBD1. Germline V lookup: CDR1 SEHNR, CDR2 FQNEAQ (reference sequence). V shed 4 bases and J 2 bases; nucleotides not matched to a gene: 8. This CDR3 comprises 16 residues. For the CDR3, the DNA is TGTGCCAGCAGCTCGGACAGGGGATTAAATCAAGAGACCCAGTACTTC. This codes for CASSSDRGLNQETQYF.

The V call is TRBV5-6, the J call TRBJ1-5; tentatively, D is TRBD1 (6 bases). In germline, CDR1 is SGHDT, CDR2 YYEEEE. This CDR3 has 15 residues. Between the trimmed V and J ends, which lost 4 bases and 3 bases, there was a span of 14 bases. As DNA, the CDR3 is TGTGCCAGCAGCGCCTACCGGGACATCAATCAGCCCCAGCATTTT. Amino acid sequence: CASSAYRDINQPQHF. Drawing the rest from reference TRBV5-6 and TRBJ1-5, the complete variable domain is DAGVTQSPTHLIKTRGQQVTLRCSPKSGHDTVSWYQQALGQGPQFIFQYYEEEERQRGNFPDRFSGHQFPNYSSELNVNALLLGDSALYLCASSAYRDINQPQHFGDGTRLSIL.

The chain combines TRBV27 with TRBJ1-1, with TRBD1 as a possible D gene (6 bases). The CDR3 is made up of 13 amino acids. Between the trimmed V and J ends, which lost 4 bases and 4 bases, there was a span of 10 bases. Germline V gives CDR1 MNHEY, CDR2 SMNVEV (reference sequence). CDR3 DNA sequence: TGTGCCAGCAGTTGGACAGAGGGCACTGAAGCTTTCTTT. This sequence encodes CASSWTEGTEAFF.